This TCR beta chain emerged from a study of shared clonotypes between healthy human individuals. In regard to this clone: The target antigen is unknown. This may arise from a read error, as a much more abundant clone is one base away. In the same sample, other DNA sequences code for this CDR3.

Findings and caveats of the study: Of the naive CD4 clonotypes, approximately 5% were shared across a few donors.

V was pared by 1 base and J by 5 bases, with 3 bases between. Germline CDR1 and CDR2: SGHAT and FQNNGV. CDR3 size: 12 residues. CD8 cells regarded as naive lacked CD45RO, were positively chosen for CCR7, and omitted terminally differentiated effector memory CD45RA+ cells. The data were produced by immunoSEQ multiplex PCR, yet TCRdb's version contains in-frame clones alone and is incomplete. The sample comprises about 2.1 million clones, around 93% of which are singletons, and 1.5% to 2% rests with the top ten. The TCR was taken from a man younger than 35 in good health. Some clones in this sample may be carry-over from other donors' samples. Source material: naive CD8+ T cells from PBMCs. The chain links TRBV11-2 to TRBJ2-1, with D uncertain. CDR3 coding DNA: TGTGCCAGCAGCTTAGGGAACAATGAGCAGTTCTTC. Translated, it gives CASSLGNNEQFF.